This T cell receptor (beta chain) is from a study of OX40 agonist ivuxolimab in advanced cancers. Study information: Ivuxolimab, an agonistic anti-OX40 (CD134) antibody, was given to patients. Partial responses were recorded for three patients, including one with hepatocellular carcinoma and two with cutaneous melanoma. Study findings and constraints: At doses 0.1 to 3.0 mg/kg, CD4+ and CD8+ clones expanded.

On this clone: No antigen is known for it.

Generated by immunoSEQ multiplex PCR, the TCRdb table keeps only in-frame clones and is missing some. The sample shows 90,000 to 95,000 clones, around four fifths of them seen only once. Sequences were derived from CD4+ or CD8+ T cells sorted from blood, sampled in a trial of the OX40 agonist ivuxolimab. The sequence was obtained from an adult with an advanced solid tumor such as melanoma, head and neck, liver or kidney cancer.

For the CDR3, the DNA is TGTGCCAGCAGCCCTGGGAGCTCCTATAATTCACCCCTCCACTTT. Encoded protein: CASSPGSSYNSPLHF. This chain uses TRBV6-5 with TRBJ1-6; D unresolved. This CDR3 is 15 amino acids long. Germline CDR1 MNHEY, CDR2 SVGAGI. Between the trimmed V and J ends, which lost 6 bases and 0 bases, there was a span of 9 bases.